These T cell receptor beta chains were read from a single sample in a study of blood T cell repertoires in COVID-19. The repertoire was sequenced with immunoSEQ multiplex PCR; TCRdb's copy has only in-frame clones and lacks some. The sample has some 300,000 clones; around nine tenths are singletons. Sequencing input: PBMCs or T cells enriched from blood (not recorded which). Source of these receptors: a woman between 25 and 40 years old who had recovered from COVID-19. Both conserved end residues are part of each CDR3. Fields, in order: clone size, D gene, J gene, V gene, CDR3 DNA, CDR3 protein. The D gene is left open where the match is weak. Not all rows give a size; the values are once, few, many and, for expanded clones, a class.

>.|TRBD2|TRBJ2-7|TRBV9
TGTGCCAGCAGCGTAGGGACTAGCGGGAGGTTCTCCTACGAGCAGTACTTC
CASSVGTSGRFSYEQYF
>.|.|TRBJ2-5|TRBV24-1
TGTGCCACCAGTGATTTTGCTGACACCCAAGAGACCCAGTACTTC
CATSDFADTQETQYF
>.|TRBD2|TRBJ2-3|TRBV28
TGTGCCAGCAGTTTACCCCTTTCGGGAGGAACTAGCACAGATACGCAGTATTTT
CASSLPLSGGTSTDTQYF
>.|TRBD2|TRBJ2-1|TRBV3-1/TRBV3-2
TGTGCCAGCAGCCAAGGGGGACTAGCGGGAGTCATGGCCTACAATGAGCAGTTCTTC
CASSQGGLAGVMAYNEQFF
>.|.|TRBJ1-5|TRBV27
TGTGCCAGCAGTCTGACTTGGGGCAGGGACAATCAGCCCCAGCATTTT
CASSLTWGRDNQPQHF
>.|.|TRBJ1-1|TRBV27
TGTGCCAGCAGTTTATGGGCTATGAACACTGAAGCTTTCTTT
CASSLWAMNTEAFF
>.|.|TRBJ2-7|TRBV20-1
TGCAGTGCTAGAGGAGCTTACGAGCAGTACTTC
CSARGAYEQYF
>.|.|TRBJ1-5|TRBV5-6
TGTGCCAGCAGCTTGGGGGCTGCGGCGGGGCAGCCCCAGCATTTT
CASSLGAAAGQPQHF
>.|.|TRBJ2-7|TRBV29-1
TGCAGCGTTGATAGAGCAGGAACCTACGAGCAGTACTTC
CSVDRAGTYEQYF
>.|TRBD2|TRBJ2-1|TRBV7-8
TGTGCCAGCAGCCAGGGCGGGAGTTCCTACAATGAGCAGTTCTTC
CASSQGGSSYNEQFF
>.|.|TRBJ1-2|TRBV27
TGTGCCAGCAGTTTATCAAAGTCCCAGTATGGCTACACCTTC
CASSLSKSQYGYTF
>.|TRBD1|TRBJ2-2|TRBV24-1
TGTGCCACCAGTGAACACAGGGGCGGCACCGGGGAGCTGTTTTTT
CATSEHRGGTGELFF
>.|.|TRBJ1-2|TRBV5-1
TGCGCCAGCAGCAGCGCCCGGGAGAGCTATGGCTACACCTTC
CASSSARESYGYTF
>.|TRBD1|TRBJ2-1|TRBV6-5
TGTGCCAGCAGACGGGACAGGGAATACAATGAGCAGTTCTTC
CASRRDREYNEQFF
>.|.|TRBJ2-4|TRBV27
TGTGCCAGCAGTTTAATGCGACAGGGAGGATCCATTCAGTACTTC
CASSLMRQGGSIQYF
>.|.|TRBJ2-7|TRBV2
TGTGCCAGCAGTGTTCAGGGCTCCTACGAGCAGTACTTC
CASSVQGSYEQYF
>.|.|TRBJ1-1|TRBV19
TGTGCCAGCCACTACCAGACAGCGAACACTGAAGCTTTCTTT
CASHYQTANTEAFF
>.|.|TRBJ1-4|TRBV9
TGTGCCAGCAGCCCCCTGGGGGGGGGCCCTAACAATGAAAAACTGTTTTTT
CASSPLGGGPNNEKLFF
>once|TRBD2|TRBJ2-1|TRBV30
TGTGCCTGGAGTGTTACGGGAGGCTACAATGAGCAGTTCTTC
CAWSVTGGYNEQFF
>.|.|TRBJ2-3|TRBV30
TGTGCCTGGAGTCTTGCGGGACGCACAGATACGCAGTATTTT
CAWSLAGRTDTQYF
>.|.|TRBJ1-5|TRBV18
TGTGCCAGCTCACCTCAGACCGGCGGGTCTAATCAGCCCCAGCATTTT
CASSPQTGGSNQPQHF
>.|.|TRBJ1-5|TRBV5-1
TGCGCCAGCAGCTTGGATGGGGAGAGCAGCAATCAGCCCCAGCATTTT
CASSLDGESSNQPQHF
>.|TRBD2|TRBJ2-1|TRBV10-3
TGTGCCATCAGCCCTGGACTAGCGTACAATGAGCAGTTCTTC
CAISPGLAYNEQFF
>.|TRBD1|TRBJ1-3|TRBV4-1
TGCGCCAGCAGCCAACTAATCCAGGGGGCCTTTCTTGGAAACACCATATATTTT
CASSQLIQGAFLGNTIYF
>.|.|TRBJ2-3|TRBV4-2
TGTGCCAGCAGCCAAGATGAGGGCGGGTTTATCACAGATACGCAGTATTTT
CASSQDEGGFITDTQYF
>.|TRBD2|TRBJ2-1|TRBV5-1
TGCGCCAGCAGCTCCGGACTAGCGGGAGCTACTGGCGCCTACAATGAGCAGTTCTTC
CASSSGLAGATGAYNEQFF
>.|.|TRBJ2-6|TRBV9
TGTGCCAGCAGCCCAAGGGGCGCCGGGGCCAACGTCCTGACTTTC
CASSPRGAGANVLTF
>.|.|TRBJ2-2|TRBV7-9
TGTGCCAGCAGCTTGCCTCAGGGTTATGGCGGGGAGCTGTTTTTT
CASSLPQGYGGELFF
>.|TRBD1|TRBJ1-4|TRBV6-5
TGTGCCAGCAGACCGGGACAGGGACATGAAAAACTGTTTTTT
CASRPGQGHEKLFF
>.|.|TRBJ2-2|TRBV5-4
TGTGCCAGCAGCTTGGGGGGACTTTCGAACACCGGGGAGCTGTTTTTT
CASSLGGLSNTGELFF
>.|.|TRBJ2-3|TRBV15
TGTGCCACCAGCAGAGATCCCGGGCGGGGATCCACAGATACGCAGTATTTT
CATSRDPGRGSTDTQYF
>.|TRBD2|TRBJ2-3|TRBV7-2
TGTGCCAGCAGCTTAGCTAGCGGGAGTTTAGAGGATACGCAGTATTTT
CASSLASGSLEDTQYF
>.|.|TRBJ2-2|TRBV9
TGTGCCAGCAGCGTCACGGGACATAACACCGGGGAGCTGTTTTTT
CASSVTGHNTGELFF
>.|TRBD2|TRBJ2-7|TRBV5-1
TGCGCCAGCAGCTGGGCCGGGACTAGCGCCACCTACGAGCAGTACTTC
CASSWAGTSATYEQYF
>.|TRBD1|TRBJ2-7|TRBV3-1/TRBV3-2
TGTGCCAGCAGCCCCCCTTATGACAGGGGTTATACCTACGAGCAGTACTTC
CASSPPYDRGYTYEQYF
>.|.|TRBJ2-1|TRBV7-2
TGTGCCAGCAGCTTAGGACTAAACTCCTACAATGAGCAGTTCTTC
CASSLGLNSYNEQFF
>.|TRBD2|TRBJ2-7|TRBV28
TGTGCCAGCAGTTTTGAGGATAGCGGGTCCTACGAGCAGTACTTC
CASSFEDSGSYEQYF
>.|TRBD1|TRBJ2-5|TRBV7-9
TGTGCCAGCAGCTCCTATTCAGGGGGCACCGAGGGAGAGACCCAGTACTTC
CASSSYSGGTEGETQYF
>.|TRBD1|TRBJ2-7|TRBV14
TGTGCCAGCAGCCAAGTGAGCAGGGGGCTCCACGAGCAGTACTTC
CASSQVSRGLHEQYF
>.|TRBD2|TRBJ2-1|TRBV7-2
TGTGCCAGCAGCTTAGGGGACTACGACTTCAATGAGCAGTTCTTC
CASSLGDYDFNEQFF
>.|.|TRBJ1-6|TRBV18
TGTGCCAGCTCGCGCCGACTCGAGGGCAACTCACCCCTCCACTTT
CASSRRLEGNSPLHF
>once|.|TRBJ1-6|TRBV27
TGTGCCAGCAAAGTTCCGAATCGGAATTCACCCCTCCACTTT
CASKVPNRNSPLHF
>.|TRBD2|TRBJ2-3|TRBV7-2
TGTGCCAGCAGCTTAGTTGGGGGAGGGGCCTTAGATACGCAGTATTTT
CASSLVGGGALDTQYF
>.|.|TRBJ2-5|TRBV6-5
TGTGCCAGCAGTTACTCGATAGCTAGCTATCGAGAGACCCAGTACTTC
CASSYSIASYRETQYF
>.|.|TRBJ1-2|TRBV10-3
TGTGCCATCAAGGGAGTGAGGGATGGCTACACCTTC
CAIKGVRDGYTF
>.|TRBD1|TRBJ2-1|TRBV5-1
TGCGCCAGCAGCTTGGACGGACAGGGGGCCAATGAGCAGTTCTTC
CASSLDGQGANEQFF
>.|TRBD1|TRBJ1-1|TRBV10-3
TGTGCCATCAGTGACTGGACAGGGGACGAAGCTTTCTTT
CAISDWTGDEAFF
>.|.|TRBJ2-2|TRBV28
TGTGCCAGCAGTCCCCCCCTCGCTAGCGATGTAAACACCGGGGAGCTGTTTTTT
CASSPPLASDVNTGELFF
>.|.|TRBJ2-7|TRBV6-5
TGTGCCAGCAGACCCGGGACACTTTCCTACGAGCAGTACTTC
CASRPGTLSYEQYF
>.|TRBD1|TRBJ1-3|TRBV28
TGTGCCAGCACCCTACAGGGGTTAGGAAACACCATATATTTT
CASTLQGLGNTIYF
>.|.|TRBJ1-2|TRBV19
TGTGCCAGTAGTCCCGGACCGACAGGCCGTGGTGGCTACACCTTC
CASSPGPTGRGGYTF